Listed below are T cell receptor beta chains from one sample, sequenced in a study of shared clonotypes between healthy human individuals. Assay: immunoSEQ multiplex PCR; the TCRdb copy retains only in-frame clones and omits some. The data hold 550,000 to 850,000 clones, with under 80% observed a single time. Sequenced: memory CD4+ T cells sorted from blood. All receptors come from a woman aged 25 to 39 in good health. Each CDR3 is given with its conserved first and last residue. A D gene is named only where the DNA matches it firmly. A clone size is listed for some rows: how often the clone was seen (once, few, many), or a class if it is expanded.

abundance: many
len: 13
v_gene: TRBV7-8
d_gene: TRBD2
j_gene: TRBJ2-1
CDR3aa: CASSSQRDTEQFF
CDR3nt: TGTGCCAGCAGCTCACAGCGGGATACGGAACAGTTCTTC

abundance: NA
len: 15
v_gene: TRBV29-1
d_gene: TRBD2
j_gene: TRBJ2-3
CDR3aa: CSVEGTSGRADTQYF
CDR3nt: TGCAGCGTTGAAGGCACTAGCGGGAGGGCAGATACGCAGTATTTT

abundance: NA
len: 15
v_gene: TRBV10-2
d_gene: NA
j_gene: TRBJ2-6
CDR3aa: CASSDPGSGANVLTF
CDR3nt: TGCGCCAGCAGTGATCCTGGGTCTGGGGCCAACGTCCTGACTTTC

abundance: many
len: 18
v_gene: TRBV11-2
d_gene: TRBD1
j_gene: TRBJ2-6
CDR3aa: CASSYRGTGGSGANVLTF
CDR3nt: TGTGCCAGCAGCTACCGGGGGACAGGGGGCTCTGGGGCCAACGTCCTGACTTTC

abundance: NA
len: 15
v_gene: TRBV9
d_gene: NA
j_gene: TRBJ2-1
CDR3aa: CASSPPGVSYNEQFF
CDR3nt: TGTGCCAGCAGCCCCCCGGGGGTCTCCTACAATGAGCAGTTCTTC

abundance: few
len: 15
v_gene: TRBV29-1
d_gene: NA
j_gene: TRBJ1-1
CDR3aa: CSVCKQGRLGTEAFF
CDR3nt: TGCAGCGTCTGTAAACAGGGTCGGTTGGGCACTGAAGCTTTCTTT

abundance: NA
len: 13
v_gene: TRBV5-8
d_gene: NA
j_gene: TRBJ2-1
CDR3aa: CASSLGRPNEQFF
CDR3nt: TGTGCCAGCAGCTTGGGCAGGCCGAATGAGCAGTTCTTC

abundance: NA
len: 17
v_gene: TRBV7-2
d_gene: NA
j_gene: TRBJ1-3
CDR3aa: CASSLAPGATSGNTIYF
CDR3nt: TGTGCCAGCAGCCTAGCCCCCGGAGCTACCTCTGGAAACACCATATATTTT

abundance: NA
len: 15
v_gene: TRBV19
d_gene: NA
j_gene: TRBJ1-1
CDR3aa: CASSPYGGWNTEAFF
CDR3nt: TGTGCCAGTAGTCCCTACGGGGGCTGGAACACTGAAGCTTTCTTT

abundance: NA
len: 13
v_gene: TRBV19
d_gene: NA
j_gene: TRBJ2-1
CDR3aa: CASSIPPVNEQFF
CDR3nt: TGTGCCAGTAGTATCCCTCCGGTCAATGAGCAGTTCTTC

abundance: once
len: 14
v_gene: TRBV6-4
d_gene: NA
j_gene: TRBJ2-3
CDR3aa: CASSEQGQTDTQYF
CDR3nt: TGTGCCAGCAGTGAGCAGGGGCAGACAGATACGCAGTATTTT

abundance: NA
len: 11
v_gene: TRBV10-2
d_gene: NA
j_gene: TRBJ1-1
CDR3aa: CAIRLASEAFF
CDR3nt: TGCGCCATAAGGTTGGCCTCTGAAGCTTTCTTT

abundance: few
len: 17
v_gene: TRBV19
d_gene: NA
j_gene: TRBJ1-5
CDR3aa: CAISLGRALYSNQPQHF
CDR3nt: TGTGCCATCTCGCTGGGGAGGGCCCTATATAGCAATCAGCCCCAGCATTTT

abundance: few
len: 15
v_gene: TRBV19
d_gene: TRBD1
j_gene: TRBJ2-5
CDR3aa: CASTTGQLNQETQYF
CDR3nt: TGTGCCAGTACCACGGGACAGCTTAATCAAGAGACCCAGTACTTC

abundance: NA
len: 15
v_gene: TRBV5-6
d_gene: NA
j_gene: TRBJ2-1
CDR3aa: CASSFDHRSYNEQFF
CDR3nt: TGTGCCAGCAGCTTTGACCATCGCTCCTACAATGAGCAGTTCTTC

abundance: NA
len: 14
v_gene: TRBV7-6
d_gene: NA
j_gene: TRBJ2-5
CDR3aa: CASSFIQGRETQYF
CDR3nt: TGTGCCAGCAGCTTTATCCAGGGAAGGGAGACCCAGTACTTC

abundance: NA
len: 15
v_gene: TRBV19
d_gene: NA
j_gene: TRBJ2-5
CDR3aa: CASSDQGGVQETQYF
CDR3nt: TGTGCCAGTAGTGACCAAGGGGGAGTCCAAGAGACCCAGTACTTC

abundance: NA
len: 12
v_gene: TRBV7-9
d_gene: NA
j_gene: TRBJ1-2
CDR3aa: CASSLGGYGYTF
CDR3nt: TGTGCCAGCAGCTTAGGCGGATATGGCTACACCTTC

abundance: NA
len: 13
v_gene: TRBV27
d_gene: NA
j_gene: TRBJ1-2
CDR3aa: CASRRQRNYGYTF
CDR3nt: TGTGCCAGCAGGAGACAGCGAAACTATGGCTACACCTTC

abundance: NA
len: 14
v_gene: TRBV2
d_gene: TRBD2
j_gene: TRBJ2-7
CDR3aa: CASNRGLAGGEQYF
CDR3nt: TGTGCCAGCAATAGGGGACTAGCGGGAGGCGAGCAGTACTTC

abundance: NA
len: 15
v_gene: TRBV9
d_gene: NA
j_gene: TRBJ1-1
CDR3aa: CASSVGELWGTEAFF
CDR3nt: TGTGCCAGCAGCGTAGGGGAACTTTGGGGAACTGAAGCTTTCTTT

abundance: NA
len: 15
v_gene: TRBV29-1
d_gene: NA
j_gene: TRBJ1-2
CDR3aa: CSVRETGHLYYGYTF
CDR3nt: TGCAGCGTGAGGGAGACGGGACATCTTTATTATGGCTACACCTTC

abundance: few
len: 15
v_gene: TRBV25-1
d_gene: NA
j_gene: TRBJ2-1
CDR3aa: CASSYRRSSYNEQFF
CDR3nt: TGTGCCAGCAGCTATCGCCGGAGCTCCTACAATGAGCAGTTCTTC

abundance: NA
len: 14
v_gene: TRBV7-8
d_gene: NA
j_gene: TRBJ2-7
CDR3aa: CASSTGTSGSEQYF
CDR3nt: TGTGCCAGCAGCACCGGGACCAGCGGCTCCGAGCAGTACTTC

abundance: NA
len: 15
v_gene: TRBV4-1
d_gene: NA
j_gene: TRBJ1-3
CDR3aa: CASSQPSYRGNTIYF
CDR3nt: TGCGCCAGCAGCCAGCCCAGCTACCGCGGAAACACCATATATTTT

abundance: NA
len: 14
v_gene: TRBV7-3
d_gene: TRBD2
j_gene: TRBJ2-3
CDR3aa: CASRLAGGTDTQYF
CDR3nt: TGTGCCAGCAGGCTAGCGGGAGGCACAGATACGCAGTATTTT

abundance: NA
len: 12
v_gene: TRBV30
d_gene: NA
j_gene: TRBJ1-1
CDR3aa: CAWSYDSTEAFF
CDR3nt: TGTGCCTGGAGTTACGACAGCACTGAAGCTTTCTTT

abundance: NA
len: 16
v_gene: TRBV21-1
d_gene: NA
j_gene: TRBJ2-2
CDR3aa: CAGKRSGSSGSGELFF
CDR3nt: TGTGCCGGCAAACGGAGCGGGAGTTCGGGGTCCGGGGAGCTGTTTTTT

abundance: NA
len: 13
v_gene: TRBV11-2
d_gene: NA
j_gene: TRBJ2-5
CDR3aa: CASSLGPQETQYF
CDR3nt: TGTGCCAGCAGCTTAGGTCCGCAAGAGACCCAGTACTTC

abundance: few
len: 11
v_gene: TRBV27
d_gene: NA
j_gene: TRBJ2-3
CDR3aa: CASRRTDTQYF
CDR3nt: TGTGCCAGCAGACGCACAGATACGCAGTATTTT

abundance: NA
len: 15
v_gene: TRBV18
d_gene: NA
j_gene: TRBJ2-7
CDR3aa: CASSPSSGDPYEQYF
CDR3nt: TGTGCCAGCTCACCAAGCTCAGGGGACCCCTACGAGCAGTACTTC

abundance: NA
len: 13
v_gene: TRBV10-2
d_gene: NA
j_gene: TRBJ1-1
CDR3aa: CASSDPMNTEAFF
CDR3nt: TGCGCCAGCAGTGACCCGATGAACACTGAAGCTTTCTTT

abundance: NA
len: 13
v_gene: TRBV29-1
d_gene: NA
j_gene: TRBJ2-3
CDR3aa: CSVYLTMTYTQYF
CDR3nt: TGCAGCGTTTATTTGACCATGACCTATACGCAGTATTTT

abundance: NA
len: 14
v_gene: TRBV18
d_gene: NA
j_gene: TRBJ2-3
CDR3aa: CASSRLTDTDTQYF
CDR3nt: TGTGCCAGCTCACGCCTCACAGACACAGATACGCAGTATTTT

abundance: NA
len: 14
v_gene: TRBV28
d_gene: NA
j_gene: TRBJ1-2
CDR3aa: CASSLNRANYGYTF
CDR3nt: TGTGCCAGCAGTTTAAATAGAGCTAACTATGGCTACACCTTC

abundance: NA
len: 14
v_gene: TRBV29-1
d_gene: TRBD2
j_gene: TRBJ2-7
CDR3aa: CSVAWGGAGYEQYF
CDR3nt: TGCAGCGTTGCATGGGGGGGTGCGGGCTACGAGCAGTACTTC

abundance: NA
len: 15
v_gene: TRBV5-1
d_gene: NA
j_gene: TRBJ2-7
CDR3aa: CASSYGDRDTGTRSF
CDR3nt: TGCGCCAGCAGCTACGGGGACAGAGACACCGGGACTAGGAGTTTC

abundance: NA
len: 15
v_gene: TRBV7-9
d_gene: NA
j_gene: TRBJ1-1
CDR3aa: CASSPRGTVNTEAFF
CDR3nt: TGTGCCAGCAGCCCAAGGGGGACCGTGAACACTGAAGCTTTCTTT

abundance: NA
len: 11
v_gene: TRBV20-1
d_gene: NA
j_gene: TRBJ1-4
CDR3aa: CSASQSEKLFF
CDR3nt: TGCAGTGCTAGCCAATCAGAAAAACTGTTTTTT

abundance: NA
len: 12
v_gene: TRBV28
d_gene: NA
j_gene: TRBJ2-4
CDR3aa: CASSLRKNIQYF
CDR3nt: TGTGCCAGCAGTCTGAGAAAAAACATTCAGTACTTC

abundance: NA
len: 14
v_gene: TRBV28
d_gene: NA
j_gene: TRBJ2-1
CDR3aa: CASSFESSYNEQFF
CDR3nt: TGTGCCAGCAGTTTCGAGAGCTCCTACAATGAGCAGTTCTTC

abundance: few
len: 15
v_gene: TRBV21-1
d_gene: NA
j_gene: TRBJ2-2
CDR3aa: CASRRTGGDAGELFF
CDR3nt: TGTGCCAGCAGAAGGACAGGGGGCGATGCCGGGGAGCTGTTTTTT

abundance: few
len: 15
v_gene: TRBV29-1
d_gene: NA
j_gene: TRBJ2-5
CDR3aa: CSSRFGGQGGETQYF
CDR3nt: TGCAGCTCCCGATTCGGGGGCCAGGGAGGAGAGACCCAGTACTTC

abundance: NA
len: 15
v_gene: TRBV19
d_gene: TRBD1
j_gene: TRBJ2-5
CDR3aa: CASSPLDRGVRTQYF
CDR3nt: TGTGCCAGTAGTCCCTTGGACAGGGGGGTTCGGACCCAGTACTTC

abundance: once
len: 14
v_gene: TRBV6-5
d_gene: TRBD1
j_gene: TRBJ2-7
CDR3aa: CASSPVTGGYEQYF
CDR3nt: TGTGCCAGCAGCCCTGTTACAGGGGGCTACGAGCAGTACTTC

abundance: NA
len: 14
v_gene: TRBV10-3
d_gene: NA
j_gene: TRBJ2-3
CDR3aa: CAISRGSSTDTQYF
CDR3nt: TGTGCCATCAGTAGGGGCTCTAGCACAGATACGCAGTATTTT

abundance: NA
len: 13
v_gene: TRBV11-2
d_gene: NA
j_gene: TRBJ1-1
CDR3aa: CASSFNRNTEAFF
CDR3nt: TGTGCCAGCAGTTTCAATAGGAACACTGAAGCTTTCTTT

abundance: NA
len: 13
v_gene: TRBV19
d_gene: NA
j_gene: TRBJ2-5
CDR3aa: CASRSGGLETQYF
CDR3nt: TGTGCCAGTAGATCAGGGGGGTTAGAGACCCAGTACTTC

abundance: NA
len: 14
v_gene: TRBV28
d_gene: TRBD1
j_gene: TRBJ1-2
CDR3aa: CASSSGTGVSGYTF
CDR3nt: TGTGCCAGCAGCAGCGGGACAGGGGTATCCGGCTACACCTTC

abundance: NA
len: 13
v_gene: TRBV18
d_gene: NA
j_gene: TRBJ2-5
CDR3aa: CASSPGTLETQYF
CDR3nt: TGTGCCAGCTCACCCGGGACCTTAGAGACCCAGTACTTC

abundance: NA
len: 11
v_gene: TRBV19
d_gene: NA
j_gene: TRBJ1-2
CDR3aa: CALAGDHPYTF
CDR3nt: TGTGCCCTCGCGGGGGACCATCCATACACCTTC

abundance: NA
len: 11
v_gene: TRBV20-1
d_gene: NA
j_gene: TRBJ1-2
CDR3aa: CRGDNNYGYTF
CDR3nt: TGCAGGGGGGACAATAACTATGGCTACACCTTC

abundance: NA
len: 19
v_gene: TRBV9
d_gene: TRBD2
j_gene: TRBJ2-1
CDR3aa: CASSAHPGLAGWQRNEQFF
CDR3nt: TGTGCCAGCAGCGCCCATCCCGGACTAGCGGGATGGCAGCGAAATGAGCAGTTCTTC

abundance: NA
len: 15
v_gene: TRBV14
d_gene: NA
j_gene: TRBJ2-5
CDR3aa: CASSQFGTLGETQYF
CDR3nt: TGTGCCAGCAGCCAATTCGGGACACTCGGGGAGACCCAGTACTTC

abundance: NA
len: 15
v_gene: TRBV19
d_gene: NA
j_gene: TRBJ2-7
CDR3aa: CASSIVEGINYEQYF
CDR3nt: TGTGCCAGTAGTATAGTAGAAGGCATAAACTACGAGCAGTACTTC

abundance: NA
len: 14
v_gene: TRBV5-8
d_gene: TRBD2
j_gene: TRBJ2-2
CDR3aa: CASSQGLPTGELFF
CDR3nt: TGTGCCAGCAGTCAGGGACTACCCACCGGGGAGCTGTTTTTT

abundance: NA
len: 17
v_gene: TRBV7-9
d_gene: TRBD1
j_gene: TRBJ1-2
CDR3aa: CASSSWGRDRTNYGYTF
CDR3nt: TGTGCCAGCAGCTCGTGGGGTAGGGACAGGACTAACTATGGCTACACCTTC

abundance: few
len: 14
v_gene: TRBV2
d_gene: TRBD2
j_gene: TRBJ2-1
CDR3aa: CASRLAGRNNEQFF
CDR3nt: TGTGCCAGCAGACTAGCGGGAAGGAACAATGAGCAGTTCTTC

abundance: NA
len: 16
v_gene: TRBV12-5
d_gene: NA
j_gene: TRBJ1-1
CDR3aa: CASGFMAAGVDTEAFF
CDR3nt: TGTGCTAGTGGTTTCATGGCGGCGGGCGTAGACACTGAAGCTTTCTTT